This TCR beta chain emerged from a study of OX40 agonist ivuxolimab in advanced cancers. Concerning the study at large: The costimulatory receptor OX40 (CD134) was targeted by ivuxolimab, a fully human IgG2 agonistic monoclonal antibody. Intravenous ivuxolimab was administered to patients every 2 weeks at six dose levels: 0.01, 0.1, 0.3, 1.5, 3 and 10 mg/kg. Of the roughly 51 patients in dose escalation, about 20 had hepatocellular carcinoma, some 15 had melanoma, 9 had renal cell carcinoma and 9 had head and neck cancer. A male proportion of nearly 85% and a mean age of approximately 60 years, ranging from roughly 23 to 80, were recorded for the dose-escalation cohort. Patients were allowed to have had prior anti-PD-1, anti-PD-L1 or anti-CTLA-4 therapy, and approximately 40% of the dose-escalation patients had previously received checkpoint inhibitors. Partial responses occurred in three dose-escalation patients, of whom one had hepatocellular carcinoma and two had cutaneous melanoma. The purpose of peripheral TCRbeta sequencing was to test whether ivuxolimab changed TCR sequence diversity and led to clonal T-cell expansion. The paper reports the monotherapy dose-escalation portion (N of about 51 patients) of the phase I ivuxolimab trial.

The trial excluded patients who had a history of autoimmune disease or who were on systemic immunosuppression. In every dose cohort, peripheral blood was drawn for TCR sequencing at baseline, cycle 4 day 1, and cycle 7 day 1. The samples were taken from a phase I, first-in-human, multicenter, open-label dose-escalation trial of ivuxolimab. Adults with locally advanced or metastatic melanoma, renal cell, hepatocellular, or head and neck squamous cell carcinoma were enrolled in the trial. Before TCR sequencing, CD4+ T cells and CD8+ T cells were sorted from peripheral blood as separate populations. Overall results and qualifications from the work: Which antigens the clonally expanded peripheral T cells were specific for was not determined. After ivuxolimab, expanded clones were on average more numerous among CD8+ T cells than among CD4+ T cells. Low levels of normalized T-cell clonal expansion were also seen in some nonresponding patients. Clonal expansion of both CD4+ and CD8+ blood T cells was observed from baseline to week 6 at doses 0.1 to 3.0 mg/kg. In the 0.1-3.0 mg/kg groups, partial responders were among the patients with the lowest normalized peripheral clonal expansion, particularly in CD8+ T cells.

For sequencing of the TCRbeta CDR3 region, genomic DNA was extracted from the sorted cells. The immunoSEQ Assay was used to sequence the TCRbeta CDR3 regions. The immuneACCESS repertoire file appears here via TCRdb, limited to in-frame rearrangements. These files lack a portion of the clones; in checked studies, under half of the deficit traces to unresolved V genes, and the cause of the others is not known. The table for this sample lists roughly 40,000 clones; 80% to 90% of them were counted only once. Jointly, the top ten make up 5.5% to 7.5% of the sample. This clone has just one count. There is no known antigen for this receptor. No clone much larger than this one lies a single base away; base qualities are absent. The sequencing used CD4+ or CD8+ T cells sorted from blood, collected in a trial of the OX40 agonist ivuxolimab. The sequence was collected from an adult with an advanced solid tumor such as melanoma, head and neck, liver or kidney cancer.

The CDR3 protein is CASSVVRGPSGANVLTF. The DNA sequence is given as TGTGCCAGCAGCGTAGTCAGGGGGCCTTCTGGGGCCAACGTCCTGACTTTC. The rearrangement joined TRBV9 to TRBJ2-6; TRBD1 agrees with 8 junctional bases. Reading the germline V gene gives CDR1 SGDLS and CDR2 YYNGEE. After removal of 0 bases from V and 1 base from J, the junction retains 3 bases not matched to a gene. Counted from cysteine to phenylalanine, this CDR3 has 17 amino acids. This entry keeps only the CDR3 DNA: 51 bases, framed from base 1.